A single T cell receptor beta chain is shown here with its context. This record belongs to a study of shared clonotypes between healthy human individuals. On the study more broadly: The cohort had a couple of women and a few men, ages 18 to 49.

Clones were read by immunoSEQ multiplex PCR, and TCRdb kept only the in-frame ones, dropping some. In the table there are more than 2,000,000 clones, approximately 94% of which are singletons. V gave up 0 bases and J gave up 4 bases, with 12 bases separating them. Germline lookup yields CDR1 SGHRS and CDR2 YFSETQ. This CDR3 is built from 15 residues. The receptor was derived from a young man in good health. The sequenced sample consisted of naive CD4+ T cells sorted from blood. Subset noted: CD45RA+ positively selected. The rearrangement joins TRBV5-1 to TRBJ2-3, with D unresolved. CDR3 region: CASSLGDGQSDTQYF. The CDR3 DNA is TGCGCCAGCAGCTTGGGTGATGGCCAATCAGATACGCAGTATTTT. The full variable domain, completed using reference TRBV5-1 and TRBJ2-3, is KAGVTQTPRYLIKTRGQQVTLSCSPISGHRSVSWYQQTPGQGLQFLFEYFSETQRNKGNFPGRFSGRQFSNSRSEMNVSTLELGDSALYLCASSLGDGQSDTQYFGPGTRLTVL.